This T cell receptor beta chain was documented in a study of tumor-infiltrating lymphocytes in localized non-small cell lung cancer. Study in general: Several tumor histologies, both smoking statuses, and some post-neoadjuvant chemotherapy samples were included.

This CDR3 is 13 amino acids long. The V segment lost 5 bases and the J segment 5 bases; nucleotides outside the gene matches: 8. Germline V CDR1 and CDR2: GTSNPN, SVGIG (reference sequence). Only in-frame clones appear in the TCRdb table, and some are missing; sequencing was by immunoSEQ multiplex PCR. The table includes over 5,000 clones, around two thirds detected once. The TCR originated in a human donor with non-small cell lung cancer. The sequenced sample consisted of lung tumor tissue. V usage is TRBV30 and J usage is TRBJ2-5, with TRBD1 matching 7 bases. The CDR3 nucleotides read TGTGCCTGGGGTGGGACAGTTCAGGAGACCCAGTACTTC. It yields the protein CAWGGTVQETQYF.